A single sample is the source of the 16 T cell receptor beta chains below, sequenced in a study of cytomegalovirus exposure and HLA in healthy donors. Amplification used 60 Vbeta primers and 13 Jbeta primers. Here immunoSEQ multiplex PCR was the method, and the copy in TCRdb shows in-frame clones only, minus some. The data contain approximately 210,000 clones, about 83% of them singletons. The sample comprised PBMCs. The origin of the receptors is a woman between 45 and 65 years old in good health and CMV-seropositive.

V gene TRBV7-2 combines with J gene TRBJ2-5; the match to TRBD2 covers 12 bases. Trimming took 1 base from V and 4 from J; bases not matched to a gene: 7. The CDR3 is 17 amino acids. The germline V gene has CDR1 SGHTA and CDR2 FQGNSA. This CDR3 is CASSLVSLAGGGETQYF. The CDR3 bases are TGTGCCAGCAGCTTAGTTAGTCTAGCGGGGGGGGGAGAGACCCAGTACTTC.

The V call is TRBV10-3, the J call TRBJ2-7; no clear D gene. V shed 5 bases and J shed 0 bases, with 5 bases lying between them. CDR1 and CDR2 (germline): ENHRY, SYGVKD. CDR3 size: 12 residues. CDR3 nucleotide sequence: TGTGCCATCAGTACGGTCTCCTACGAGCAGTACTTC. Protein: CAISTVSYEQYF.

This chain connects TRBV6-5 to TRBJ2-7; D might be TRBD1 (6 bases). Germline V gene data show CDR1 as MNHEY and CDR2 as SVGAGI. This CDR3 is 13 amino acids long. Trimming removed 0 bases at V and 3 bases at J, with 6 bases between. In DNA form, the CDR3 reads TGTGCCAGCAGTTACTCGACAGGCTACGAGCAGTACTTC. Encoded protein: CASSYSTGYEQYF.

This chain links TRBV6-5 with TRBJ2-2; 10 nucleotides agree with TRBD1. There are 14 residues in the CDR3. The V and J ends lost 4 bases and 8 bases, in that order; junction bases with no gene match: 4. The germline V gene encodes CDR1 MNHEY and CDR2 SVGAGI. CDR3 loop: CASSSDRGLGELFF. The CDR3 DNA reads TGTGCCAGCAGTTCGGACAGGGGGTTAGGGGAGCTGTTTTTT.

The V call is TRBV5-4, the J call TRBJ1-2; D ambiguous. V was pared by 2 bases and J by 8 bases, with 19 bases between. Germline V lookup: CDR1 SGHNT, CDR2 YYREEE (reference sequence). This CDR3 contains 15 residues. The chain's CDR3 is CASSFSIVPREGYTF. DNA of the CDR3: TGTGCCAGCAGCTTCTCAATCGTGCCTCGGGAAGGCTACACCTTC.

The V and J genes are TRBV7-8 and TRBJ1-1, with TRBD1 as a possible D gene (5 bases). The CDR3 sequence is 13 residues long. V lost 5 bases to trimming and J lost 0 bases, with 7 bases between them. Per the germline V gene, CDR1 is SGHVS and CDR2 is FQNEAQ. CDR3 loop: CASSPTVNTEAFF. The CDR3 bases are TGTGCCAGCAGCCCGACAGTGAACACTGAAGCTTTCTTT.

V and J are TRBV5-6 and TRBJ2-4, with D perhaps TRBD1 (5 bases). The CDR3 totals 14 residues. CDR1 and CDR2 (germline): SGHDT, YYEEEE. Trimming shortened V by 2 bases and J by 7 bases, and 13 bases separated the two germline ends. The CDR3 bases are TGTGCCAGCAGCTTAGGACACACGGAGAACATTCAGTACTTC. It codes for CASSLGHTENIQYF. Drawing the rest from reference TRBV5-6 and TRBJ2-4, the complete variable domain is DAGVTQSPTHLIKTRGQQVTLRCSPKSGHDTVSWYQQALGQGPQFIFQYYEEEERQRGNFPDRFSGHQFPNYSSELNVNALLLGDSALYLCASSLGHTENIQYFGAGTRLSVL.

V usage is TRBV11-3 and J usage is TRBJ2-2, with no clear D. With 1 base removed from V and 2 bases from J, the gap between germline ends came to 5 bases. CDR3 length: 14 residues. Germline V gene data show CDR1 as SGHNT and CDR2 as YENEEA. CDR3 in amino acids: CASSLGENTGELFF. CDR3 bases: TGTGCCAGCAGCTTAGGAGAAAACACCGGGGAGCTGTTTTTT.

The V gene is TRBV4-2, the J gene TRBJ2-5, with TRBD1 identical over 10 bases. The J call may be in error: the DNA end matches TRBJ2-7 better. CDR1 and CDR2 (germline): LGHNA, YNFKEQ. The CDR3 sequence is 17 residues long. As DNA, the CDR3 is TGTGCCAGCAGCCAAGATCGTGTGGGGACAGGGGCCTACGAGCAGTACTTC. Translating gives CASSQDRVGTGAYEQYF.

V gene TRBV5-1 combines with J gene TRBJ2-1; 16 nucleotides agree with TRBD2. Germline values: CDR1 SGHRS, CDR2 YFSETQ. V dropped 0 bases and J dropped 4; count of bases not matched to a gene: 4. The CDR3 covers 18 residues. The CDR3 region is CASSLAGTSGGDYNEQFF. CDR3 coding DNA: TGCGCCAGCAGCTTGGCCGGGACTAGCGGGGGGGATTACAATGAGCAGTTCTTC. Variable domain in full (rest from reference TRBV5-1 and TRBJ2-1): KAGVTQTPRYLIKTRGQQVTLSCSPISGHRSVSWYQQTPGQGLQFLFEYFSETQRNKGNFPGRFSGRQFSNSRSEMNVSTLELGDSALYLCASSLAGTSGGDYNEQFFGPGTRLTVL.

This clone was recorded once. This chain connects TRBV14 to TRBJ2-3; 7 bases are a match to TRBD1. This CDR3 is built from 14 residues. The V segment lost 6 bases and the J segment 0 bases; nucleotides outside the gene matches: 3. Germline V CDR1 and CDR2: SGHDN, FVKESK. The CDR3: CASRGQISTDTQYF. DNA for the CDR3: TGTGCCAGCAGGGGACAGATCAGCACAGATACGCAGTATTTT.

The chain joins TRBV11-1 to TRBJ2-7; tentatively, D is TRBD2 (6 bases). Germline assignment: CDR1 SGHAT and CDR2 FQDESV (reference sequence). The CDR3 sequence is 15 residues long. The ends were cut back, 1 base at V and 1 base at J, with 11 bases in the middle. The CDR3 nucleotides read TGTGCCAGCAGCTTAGGTCGGGGGTTATCCTACGAGCAGTACTTC. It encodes CASSLGRGLSYEQYF.

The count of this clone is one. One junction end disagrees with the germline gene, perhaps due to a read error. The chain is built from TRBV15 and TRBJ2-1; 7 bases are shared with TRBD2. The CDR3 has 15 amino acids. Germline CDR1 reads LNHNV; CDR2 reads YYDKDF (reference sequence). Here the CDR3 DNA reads TGTGCCACCAAAAACGGCGGGGGTTACGACAATGAGCGGTTCTTC. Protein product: CATKNGGGYDNERFF.

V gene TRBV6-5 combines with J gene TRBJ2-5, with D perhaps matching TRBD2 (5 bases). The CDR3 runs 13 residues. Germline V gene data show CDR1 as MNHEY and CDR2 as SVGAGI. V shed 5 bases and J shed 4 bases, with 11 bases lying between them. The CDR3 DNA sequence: TGTGCCAGCAGTACGGGGTTGGGAGAGACCCAGTACTTC. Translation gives CASSTGLGETQYF.

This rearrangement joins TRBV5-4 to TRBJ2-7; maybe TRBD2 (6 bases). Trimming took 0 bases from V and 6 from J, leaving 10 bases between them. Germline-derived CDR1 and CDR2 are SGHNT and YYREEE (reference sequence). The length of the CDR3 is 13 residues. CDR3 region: CASSLVLAGEQYF. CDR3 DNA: TGTGCCAGCAGCTTGGTACTAGCTGGCGAGCAGTACTTC.

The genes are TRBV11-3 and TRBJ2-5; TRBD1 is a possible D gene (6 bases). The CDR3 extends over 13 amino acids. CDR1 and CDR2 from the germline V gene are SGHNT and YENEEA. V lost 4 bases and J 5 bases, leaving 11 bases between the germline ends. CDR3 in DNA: TGTGCCAGCAGCTCGGGACATCTGGAGACCCAGTACTTC. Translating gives CASSSGHLETQYF.